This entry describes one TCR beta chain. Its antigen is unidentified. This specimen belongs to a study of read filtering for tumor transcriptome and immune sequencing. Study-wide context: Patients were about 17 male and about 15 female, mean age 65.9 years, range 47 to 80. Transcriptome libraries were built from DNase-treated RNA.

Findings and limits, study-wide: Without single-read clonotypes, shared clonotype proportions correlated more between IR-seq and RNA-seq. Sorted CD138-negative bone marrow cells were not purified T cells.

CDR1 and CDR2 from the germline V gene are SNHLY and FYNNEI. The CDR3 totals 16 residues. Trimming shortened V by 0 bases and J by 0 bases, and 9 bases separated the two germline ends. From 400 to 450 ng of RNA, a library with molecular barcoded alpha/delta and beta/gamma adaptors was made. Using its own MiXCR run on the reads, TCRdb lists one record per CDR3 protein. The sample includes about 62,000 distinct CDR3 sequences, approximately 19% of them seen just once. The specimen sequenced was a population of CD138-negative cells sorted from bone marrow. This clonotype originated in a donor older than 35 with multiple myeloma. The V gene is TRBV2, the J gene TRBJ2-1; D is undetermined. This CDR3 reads CASSEAATLSYNEQFF. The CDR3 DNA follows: TGTGCCAGCAGTGAAGCGGCGACCCTCTCCTACAATGAGCAGTTCTTC.